Included here is one T cell receptor beta chain sequence, with context. Its matching antigen is unknown. This CDR3 contains 15 residues. Germline CDR1 and CDR2: SGDLS and YYNGEE. Trimming removed 0 bases from V and 5 bases from J; junction bases left unmatched: 1. The repertoire was sequenced with immunoSEQ multiplex PCR; TCRdb's copy has only in-frame clones and lacks some. Found here are over 30,000 clones, 70% to 90% of them singletons; the top ten hold roughly 5.4%. This entry is derived from a study of T cells in localized non-small cell lung cancer. Study outcomes and limitations: Analysis by sequencing included only one tumor region, so heterogeneity remains possible. Median around 54 top-100 tumor clones were shared with paired adjacent lung.

The chain uses TRBV9 and TRBJ2-3; TRBD2 agrees at 12 bases. The receptor was isolated from a male donor aged 60 or over with stage II lung adenocarcinoma. This specimen was peripheral blood mononuclear cells, taken before any cancer treatment. The CDR3: CASSVELAGGDTQYF. CDR3 DNA sequence: TGTGCCAGCAGCGTAGAACTAGCGGGAGGAGATACGCAGTATTTT.